The next 27 T cell receptor beta chains were all read from a single sample in a study of T cells in Graves' hyperthyroidism and ophthalmopathy. Amplified TCR beta CDR3 regions derived from RNA transcripts. The HTBI set primed first-round TCR CDR3 RT-PCR. TCRdb re-called the multiplex PCR reads through MiXCR, storing one row per CDR3 protein. The profile shows roughly 650,000 distinct CDR3 sequences, roughly 15% of them singletons. Sequencing was performed on blood. Receptors originate from a woman between 40 and 55 years old with Graves' ophthalmopathy.

The chain combines TRBV29-1 with TRBJ2-1; D is undetermined. The CDR3 has 12 residues. Germline CDR1 reads SQVTM; CDR2 reads ANQGSEA. V dropped 6 bases and J dropped 6 bases, with 12 bases sitting between them. CDR3 sequence: CSVEPRPNEQFF. In DNA, the CDR3 is TGCAGCGTCGAACCTAGGCCCAATGAGCAGTTCTTC.

This clonotype has at least ten counts. J is TRBJ1-5 and V is TRBV10-1; D call uncertain. This CDR3 spans 13 amino acids. V dropped 4 bases and J dropped 7 bases, with 11 bases sitting between them. From germline, CDR1 is WNHNN and CDR2 SYGVQD (reference sequence). The CDR3 DNA reads TGCGCCAGCAGTGGGGCGGTAGGCCAGCCCCAGCATTTT. Amino acids: CASSGAVGQPQHF.

The chain recombines TRBV24-1 with TRBJ1-2, with D perhaps matching TRBD1 (5 bases). Trimming pared 10 bases from V and 1 base from J, leaving 6 bases between. The germline CDR1 and CDR2 sequences are KGHDR and SFDVKD. This CDR3 has 11 amino acids. The chain's CDR3 is CATGDNYGYTF. In nucleotides, the CDR3 is TGTGCCACGGGGGATAACTATGGCTACACCTTC.

This clonotype has at least ten counts. The chain combines TRBV6-1 with TRBJ1-1; unclear D gene. CDR1 is MNHNS and CDR2 is SASEGT in the germline V gene. The CDR3 has 11 amino acids. V was trimmed by 8 bases and J by 10 bases, leaving 14 bases between them. This chain's CDR3 is CASGKRSGAFF. The CDR3, as DNA: TGTGCCAGCGGTAAGCGTTCCGGAGCTTTCTTT.

The chain combines TRBV11-2 with TRBJ1-6, with 8 bases that match TRBD1. V gave up 3 bases and J gave up 6 bases; unmatched junction bases: 4. Germline V gene lookup returns CDR1 SGHAT and CDR2 FQNNGV. The CDR3 contains 15 residues. The CDR3 loop reads CASSFVRGPNSPLHF. CDR3 nucleotide sequence: TGTGCCAGCAGCTTCGTCAGGGGGCCTAATTCACCCCTCCACTTT.

This clonotype was seen repeatedly, ten times or more. The genes are TRBV5-1 and TRBJ2-1, with 8 bases aligning to TRBD1. The ends lost 4 bases at V and 12 bases at J; junction bases unmatched: 3. The CDR3 is made up of 11 amino acids. Germline lookup yields CDR1 SGHRS and CDR2 YFSETQ. This chain's CDR3 is CASSHGTGQFF. The CDR3 coding sequence is TGCGCCAGCAGCCACGGGACAGGGCAGTTCTTC.

This clonotype was seen ten or more times. V usage is TRBV2 and J usage is TRBJ2-7; D is uncertain. Trimming took 8 bases from V and 2 from J, leaving 16 bases between them. Germline assignment: CDR1 SNHLY and CDR2 FYNNEI. The CDR3 is made up of 14 amino acids. The CDR3 DNA reads TGTGCCAGCTCACCAACGCACACAGCCTACGAGCAGTACTTC. Translating gives CASSPTHTAYEQYF. Complete variable domain (other parts from reference TRBV2 and TRBJ2-7): EPEVTQTPSHQVTQMGQEVILRCVPISNHLYFYWYRQILGQKVEFLVSFYNNEISEKSEIFDDQFSVERPDGSNFTLKIRSTKLEDSAMYFCASSPTHTAYEQYFGPGTRLTVT.

This clonotype was counted many times. V is TRBV11-2 and J is TRBJ2-1, with D perhaps given as TRBD1 or TRBD2 (5 bases each). V lost 3 bases, J lost 4 bases, and 16 bases lay in between. CDR1 SGHAT and CDR2 FQNNGV come from the germline V gene. CDR3 size: 16 residues. The CDR3 here is CASSLDGTGKYNEQFF. In DNA, the CDR3 is TGTGCCAGCAGCTTGGATGGGACCGGAAAATACAATGAGCAGTTCTTC.

This clonotype was counted many times. The chain has TRBV13 and TRBJ1-1; D unclear. Trimming removed 1 base from V and 0 bases from J, with 12 bases in between. The CDR3 length is 16 residues. Germline CDR1 reads PRHDT; CDR2 reads FYEKMQ (reference sequence). CDR3 region: CASSLVLSGLNTEAFF. DNA of the CDR3: TGTGCCAGCAGCTTAGTTTTGAGCGGTTTGAACACTGAAGCTTTCTTT.

This clonotype showed up many times. The chain carries TRBV20-1 and TRBJ1-3; a possible D gene is TRBD1 (5 bases). The germline V gene encodes CDR1 DFQATT and CDR2 SNEGSKA (reference sequence). The V and J ends lost 0 bases and 0 bases respectively, with 15 bases between them. The CDR3 totals 17 residues. The CDR3 here is CSARDRPGLFSGNTIYF. CDR3 in DNA: TGCAGTGCTAGAGATCGTCCAGGGCTATTCTCTGGAAACACCATATATTTT.

This clonotype has ten or more counts. This chain joins TRBV5-1 and TRBJ2-7; D remains unclear. The CDR3 length is 13 residues. The germline V gene encodes CDR1 SGHRS and CDR2 YFSETQ. Trimming took off 2 bases at V and 4 bases at J, with 10 bases between the two ends. CDR3 bases: TGCGCCAGCAGCTTCACCTTTGCGTACGAGCAGTACTTC. Amino acid sequence: CASSFTFAYEQYF.

Only a few counts were recorded for this clonotype. The chain employs TRBV7-8 and TRBJ1-6; TRBD1 is a possible D gene (5 bases). V was shortened by 1 base and J by 6 bases, with 16 bases between the two germline ends. This CDR3 has 17 residues. Germline values: CDR1 SGHVS, CDR2 FQNEAQ. This CDR3 reads CASSLDPGRVANSPLHF. The CDR3 DNA is TGTGCCAGCAGCTTAGACCCGGGCAGGGTGGCTAATTCACCCCTCCACTTT.

A few counts support this clonotype. The chain couples TRBV7-2 to TRBJ1-4; no firm D call. This CDR3 is built from 15 residues. V lost 5 bases and J 4 bases, leaving 14 bases between the germline ends. Germline V CDR1 and CDR2: SGHTA, FQGNSA. The CDR3 DNA reads TGTGCCAGCAGCACAGTCCCGACCCATAATGAAAAACTGTTTTTT. It yields the protein CASSTVPTHNEKLFF. Full variable domain (remainder filled in from reference TRBV7-2 and TRBJ1-4): GAGVSQSPSNKVTEKGKDVELRCDPISGHTALYWYRQSLGQGLEFLIYFQGNSAPDKSGLPSDRFSAERTGGSVSTLTIQRTQQEDSAVYLCASSTVPTHNEKLFFGSGTQLSVL.

The chain employs TRBV11-2 and TRBJ2-7, with TRBD1 identical over 9 bases. Germline V gene sequence: CDR1 SGHAT, CDR2 FQNNGV. V gave up 5 bases and J gave up 2 bases; unmatched junction bases: 13. This CDR3 is 17 amino acids long. The chain's CDR3 is CASSPRGDRDVPYEQYF. DNA of the CDR3: TGTGCCAGCAGCCCTAGGGGGGACAGGGATGTCCCCTACGAGCAGTACTTC.

This clonotype turned up a few times. The chain links TRBV29-1 to TRBJ2-2; TRBD1 matches at 8 bases. V shed 4 bases and J 6 bases; nucleotides not matched to a gene: 1. CDR1 is SQVTM, CDR2 ANQGSEA, per germline. The CDR3 consists of 12 residues. CDR3 DNA sequence: TGCAGCGTTGGACAGGGGCCCGGGGAGCTGTTTTTT. Translating it yields CSVGQGPGELFF.

The CDR3 loop reads CASSSAGEGETQYF. The CDR3 DNA is TGTGCCAGCAGTTCAGCGGGAGAGGGGGAGACCCAGTACTTC. This chain connects TRBV27 to TRBJ2-5, with 8 positions matching TRBD2. This CDR3 contains 14 residues. V was pared by 4 bases and J by 5 bases, with 6 bases of the junction left unmatched. Looked up from germline, CDR1 is MNHEY and CDR2 is SMNVEV (reference sequence).

This clonotype was seen only a few times. The V gene is TRBV12-3 or TRBV12-4, the J gene TRBJ2-3; no firm D call. Trimming shortened V by 6 bases and J by 1 base, and 14 bases separated the two germline ends. This CDR3 comprises 15 residues. The CDR3 sequence is CASSFKIRGTDTQYF. The CDR3 coding sequence is TGTGCCAGCAGCTTTAAAATCCGAGGCACAGATACGCAGTATTTT.

This clonotype occurred a few times. The chain links TRBV20-1 to TRBJ2-2, with 7 positions matching TRBD1. Trimming cost V 4 bases and J 4 bases; bases outside gene matches: 6. The CDR3 totals 14 residues. CDR1 and CDR2 from the germline V gene are DFQATT and SNEGSKA (reference sequence). CDR3 protein: CSATGGRGTGELFF. The CDR3 DNA follows: TGCAGTGCTACAGGGGGACGGGGCACCGGGGAGCTGTTTTTT.

The chain employs TRBV29-1 and TRBJ2-2; D tentatively reads TRBD1 or TRBD2 (5 bases each). The germline V gene has CDR1 SQVTM and CDR2 ANQGSEA. This CDR3 is built from 12 residues. The V end was cut by 0 bases, the J end by 6 bases, with 5 bases between. The CDR3 here is CSVEEGAGELFF. The CDR3 coding sequence is TGCAGCGTTGAAGAGGGGGCCGGGGAGCTGTTTTTT.

This clonotype was counted many times. The CDR3 sequence: CASNHPGQATYEQYF. The CDR3 DNA reads TGTGCCAGCAATCATCCGGGACAGGCAACCTACGAGCAGTACTTC. V and J are TRBV2 and TRBJ2-7; 8 bases are shared with TRBD1. Unmatched junction bases numbered 10, after V lost 7 bases and J lost 2 bases. The CDR3 is 15 amino acids. The germline CDR1 and CDR2 sequences are SNHLY and FYNNEI.

The genes are TRBV9 and TRBJ1-2, with D possibly matching TRBD1 (5 bases). With 0 bases removed from V and 0 bases from J, the gap between germline ends came to 12 bases. Germline V gives CDR1 SGDLS, CDR2 YYNGEE. The CDR3 has 16 amino acids. CDR3 region: CASSVGDFVPNYGYTF. CDR3 sequence (DNA): TGTGCCAGCAGCGTAGGGGACTTTGTCCCTAACTATGGCTACACCTTC.

Notes on this clonotype: This may arise from a read error, as a much more abundant clone is one base away. Lacking the conserved final phenylalanine or tryptophan, this CDR3 likely reflects a read error. The chain joins TRBV6-2 or TRBV6-3 to TRBJ2-7; D gene uncertain. The V gene lost 6 bases and the J gene lost 2 bases, with 14 bases spanning the gap. Germline CDR1 is MNHEY and CDR2 is SVGEGT. The CDR3 runs 14 residues. For the CDR3, the DNA is TGTGCCAGCAGCCAAAGTCCATCTACCTACGAGCAGTACCTC. This translates into CASSQSPSTYEQYL.

Comment on this clonotype: One junction end disagrees with the germline gene, perhaps due to a read error. The chain combines TRBV20-1 with TRBJ1-1, with TRBD1 identical over 7 bases. Germline V gene data show CDR1 as DFQATT and CDR2 as SNEGSKA (reference sequence). CDR3 length: 14 amino acids. The CDR3 spells CSAREGQLNTKAFF. CDR3 DNA: TGCAGTGCTAGAGAGGGACAGTTGAACACTAAAGCTTTCTTT.

This clonotype was counted between two and nine times. The chain carries TRBV11-2 and TRBJ2-5; 8 nucleotides agree with TRBD2. The CDR3 runs 14 residues. The germline V gene has CDR1 SGHAT and CDR2 FQNNGV. The V gene end was trimmed by 8 bases and the J gene end by 2 bases; junction bases not matched to a gene: 7. CDR3 sequence: CASVGRAMQETQYF. The CDR3 coding sequence is TGTGCCAGCGTCGGGAGGGCGATGCAAGAGACCCAGTACTTC. The variable domain in full, with the rest retrieved from reference TRBV11-2 and TRBJ2-5, is EAGVAQSPRYKIIEKRQSVAFWCNPISGHATLYWYQQILGQGPKLLIQFQNNGVVDDSQLPKDRFSAERLKGVDSTLKIQPAKLEDSAVYLCASVGRAMQETQYFGPGTRLLVL.

This clonotype was picked up many times. The CDR3 bases are TGTGCCAGCAGCCCGGACGGGACCCGGGACAGGGAGATCAAAGCCCAGTACTTC. The encoded protein is CASSPDGTRDREIKAQYF. The V gene is TRBV11-2, the J gene TRBJ2-5; 9 bases line up with TRBD1. Germline CDR1 SGHAT, CDR2 FQNNGV. The V segment lost 5 bases and the J segment 9 bases; nucleotides outside the gene matches: 22. The CDR3 is 18 residues long.

The chain couples TRBV5-1 to TRBJ2-2; 8 nucleotides line up with TRBD1. This CDR3 comprises 17 residues. Per germline, CDR1 SGHRS and CDR2 YFSETQ. V lost 5 bases to trimming and J lost 8 bases; unmatched junction nucleotides: 17. DNA of the CDR3: TGCGCCAGCAGTGCCATTTCCGGGACAGGCGCTTTAGGGGAGCTGTTTTTT. It encodes CASSAISGTGALGELFF. Full variable domain (outside the CDR3, taken from reference TRBV5-1 and TRBJ2-2): KAGVTQTPRYLIKTRGQQVTLSCSPISGHRSVSWYQQTPGQGLQFLFEYFSETQRNKGNFPGRFSGRQFSNSRSEMNVSTLELGDSALYLCASSAISGTGALGELFFGEGSRLTVL.

This clonotype was seen a single time. CDR3: CASSLAHRVVQFF. CDR3 nucleotide sequence: TGTGCCAGCAGCTTAGCTCACCGAGTCGTGCAGTTCTTC. The gene calls are TRBV11-2 and TRBJ2-1; D is unresolved. The ends were cut back, 1 base at V and 12 bases at J, with 13 bases in the middle. Germline values: CDR1 SGHAT, CDR2 FQNNGV. The CDR3 extends over 13 amino acids.